Following are 12 T cell receptor beta chains from one sample sequenced in a study of CD4+ T cells in melanoma. Sequencing used immunoSEQ multiplex PCR; TCRdb keeps in-frame clones, though not all of them. The repertoire includes more than 90,000 clones, about 90% of them detected once, and approximately 3.5% sits in the top ten. Sequencing was carried out using peripheral blood. These receptors all come from a human donor with melanoma.

This clone was detected once. V gene TRBV11-1 combines with J gene TRBJ2-7; D gene ambiguous. This CDR3 has 12 amino acids. V dropped 4 bases and J dropped 5 bases, with 9 bases sitting between them. CDR1 is SGHAT, CDR2 FQDESV, per germline (reference sequence). This CDR3 is CASSSAGNEQYF. The DNA of the CDR3 is TGTGCCAGCAGCTCGGCCGGAAACGAGCAGTACTTC.

The gene calls are TRBV27 and TRBJ2-1; TRBD1 agrees at 12 bases. The germline CDR1 and CDR2 sequences are MNHEY and SMNVEV (reference sequence). V shed 4 bases, J shed 8 bases, and the junction held 9 bases outside the gene matches. The CDR3 runs 16 residues. In DNA form, the CDR3 reads TGTGCCAGCAGTTATCTACCGGGACAGGGGGCCTATGAGCAGTTCTTC. It yields the protein CASSYLPGQGAYEQFF.

The J gene is TRBJ2-1, the V gene TRBV7-9; 11 nucleotides match TRBD2. The CDR3 loop spans 13 amino acids. Germline trimming cut 6 bases from V and 16 bases from J; bases unmatched to any gene: 11. From germline, CDR1 is SEHNR and CDR2 FQNEAQ (reference sequence). CDR3 protein: CASSPVSGTSGFF. As DNA, the CDR3 is TGTGCCAGCAGTCCGGTGTCGGGGACTAGCGGATTCTTC.

The chain uses TRBV20-1 and TRBJ2-5; D unresolved. There are 10 residues in the CDR3. CDR1 is DFQATT, CDR2 SNEGSKA, per germline (reference sequence). V was cut by 6 bases and J by 9 bases, with 11 bases left in between. In nucleotides, the CDR3 is TGCAGTGCCTCAGGTGGAGCCCAGTACTTC. Its translation is CSASGGAQYF.

This chain links TRBV28 with TRBJ2-6; D ambiguous. Trimming left V 8 bases short and J 2 bases short, with 4 bases between. Germline V lookup: CDR1 MDHEN, CDR2 SYDVKM. The CDR3 totals 12 residues. CDR3 region: CASGAGANVLTF. CDR3 coding DNA: TGTGCCAGCGGTGCTGGGGCCAACGTCCTGACTTTC. Full variable domain (outside the CDR3, taken from reference TRBV28 and TRBJ2-6): DVKVTQSSRYLVKRTGEKVFLECVQDMDHENMFWYRQDPGLGLRLIYFSYDVKMKEKGDIPEGYSVSREKKERFSLILESASTNQTSMYLCASGAGANVLTFGAGSRLTVL.

Regarding this clone: The sample carries other DNA sequences with the same CDR3. The chain uses TRBV6-1 and TRBJ2-7, with TRBD1 matching over 11 bases. V shed 7 bases and J 3 bases; nucleotides not matched to a gene: 8. The CDR3 contains 15 residues. CDR1 is MNHNS, CDR2 SASEGT, per germline. The CDR3 coding sequence is TGTGCCAGCAACCCGACCGGGACAGGGGGCTACGAGCAGTACTTC. As protein: CASNPTGTGGYEQYF.

This clone was seen only once. The chain employs TRBV5-1 and TRBJ2-1; D perhaps matches TRBD2 (5 bases). The V gene's germline CDR1 is SGHRS and CDR2 YFSETQ. Deletions cut 0 bases from V and 2 bases from J, with 15 bases between. The CDR3 has 17 amino acids. CDR3 coding DNA: TGCGCCAGCAGCTTGGGGATACGGCGGGCCGCCTACAATGAGCAGTTCTTC. It is translated as CASSLGIRRAAYNEQFF.

The chain has TRBV29-1 and TRBJ2-7, with D possibly matching TRBD1 (5 bases). Germline CDR1 reads SQVTM; CDR2 reads ANQGSEA. This CDR3 has 13 amino acids. The germline V and J ends were trimmed by 6 bases and 4 bases, with 16 bases remaining between them. The CDR3 DNA reads TGCAGCGTCCAAGGTAGGGGTCGATACGAGCAGTACTTC. Protein product: CSVQGRGRYEQYF.

V usage is TRBV6-6 and J usage is TRBJ1-1; D is ambiguous. Trimming cost V 0 bases and J 0 bases, with 8 bases left between them. The CDR3 has 15 amino acids. Germline assignment: CDR1 MNHNY and CDR2 SVGAGI (reference sequence). CDR3 region: CASSYSWRLNTEAFF. CDR3 nucleotides: TGTGCCAGCAGTTACTCGTGGAGGCTGAACACTGAAGCTTTCTTT.

The rearrangement links TRBV7-9 to TRBJ2-1, with TRBD1 matching 9 bases. Germline loops: CDR1 SEHNR, CDR2 FQNEAQ (reference sequence). This CDR3 comprises 16 residues. The V and J ends lost 4 bases and 5 bases, in that order; junction bases with no gene match: 9. The CDR3: CASSSNPGQGNNEQFF. The CDR3 DNA reads as TGTGCCAGCAGCTCAAATCCGGGACAGGGCAACAATGAGCAGTTCTTC.

This chain links TRBV5-1 with TRBJ1-2, with D possibly matching TRBD1 (6 bases). V was cut by 4 bases and J by 5 bases, with 12 bases left in between. This CDR3 contains 13 residues. Germline-derived CDR1 and CDR2 are SGHRS and YFSETQ. CDR3 amino acids: CASSLDSTYGYTF. As DNA, the CDR3 is TGCGCCAGCAGCCTGGACAGTACTTATGGCTACACCTTC.

The chain recombines TRBV9 with TRBJ2-1; 12 positions agree with TRBD2. CDR1 and CDR2 (germline): SGDLS, YYNGEE. V dropped 4 bases and J dropped 4; count of bases not matched to a gene: 3. The CDR3 contains 15 residues. The CDR3 is CASSPSGGAYNEQFF. The CDR3 bases are TGTGCCAGCAGCCCTAGCGGGGGGGCTTACAATGAGCAGTTCTTC.